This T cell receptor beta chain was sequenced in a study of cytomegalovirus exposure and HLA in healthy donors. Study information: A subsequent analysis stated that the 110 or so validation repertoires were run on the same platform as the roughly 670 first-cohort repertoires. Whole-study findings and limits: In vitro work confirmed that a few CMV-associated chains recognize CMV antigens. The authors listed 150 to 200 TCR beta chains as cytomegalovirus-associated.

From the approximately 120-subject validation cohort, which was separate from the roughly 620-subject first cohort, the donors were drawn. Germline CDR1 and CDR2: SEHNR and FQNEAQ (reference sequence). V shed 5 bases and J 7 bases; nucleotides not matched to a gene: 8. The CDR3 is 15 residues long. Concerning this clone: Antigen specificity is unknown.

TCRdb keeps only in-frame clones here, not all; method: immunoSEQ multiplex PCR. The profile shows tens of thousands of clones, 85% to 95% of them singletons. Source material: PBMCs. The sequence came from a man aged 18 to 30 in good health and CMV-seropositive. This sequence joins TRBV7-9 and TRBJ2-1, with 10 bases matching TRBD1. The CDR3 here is CASSQPGQGRNEQFF. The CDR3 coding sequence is TGTGCCAGCAGCCAACCGGGACAGGGGAGGAATGAGCAGTTCTTC.